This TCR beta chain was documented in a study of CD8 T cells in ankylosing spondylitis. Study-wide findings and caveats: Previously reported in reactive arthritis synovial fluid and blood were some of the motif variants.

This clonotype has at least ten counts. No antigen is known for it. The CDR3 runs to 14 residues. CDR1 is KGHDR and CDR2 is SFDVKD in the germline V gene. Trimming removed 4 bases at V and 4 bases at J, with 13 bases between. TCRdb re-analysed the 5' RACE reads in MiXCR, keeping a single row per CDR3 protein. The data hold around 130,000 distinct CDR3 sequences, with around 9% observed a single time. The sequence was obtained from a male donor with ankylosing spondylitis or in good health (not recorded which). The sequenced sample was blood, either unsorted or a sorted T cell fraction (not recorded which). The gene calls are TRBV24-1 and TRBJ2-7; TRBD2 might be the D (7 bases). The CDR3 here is CATSDGGRGYEQYF. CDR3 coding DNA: TGTGCCACCAGTGACGGGGGGCGCGGTTACGAGCAGTACTTC.